This T cell receptor beta chain was sequenced in a study of CD8 T cells in Susac syndrome. The length of the CDR3 is 15 residues. V trimming: 3 bases; J trimming: 7 bases; junction bases outside the gene matches: 10. Germline V lookup: CDR1 MNHNY, CDR2 SVGAGI (reference sequence). General study results and limits: As the study acknowledged, the number of individuals in its TCR sequencing and HLA analysis was relatively small.

It was with random hexamers that roughly 0.45 to 1 ug RNA was reverse transcribed. Amplification of TCR beta CDR3 by immunoSEQ multiplex PCR spanned 54 Vbeta and 13 Jbeta. TCRdb processed the immunoSEQ multiplex PCR reads anew with MiXCR; each CDR3 protein has one entry. The top ten hold approximately 0.082% of the sample, which has 160,000 or so distinct CDR3 sequences, about 92% seen once. On this clonotype: Its antigen is as yet unknown.

Peripheral blood CD8+ and CD4+ T cells were profiled by TCR beta sequencing. Negative isolation was applied to CD8+ and CD4+ T cells, and FACS enrichment was applied to TEMRA cells. Sequenced: CD4+ T cells from PBMCs. The sequence derives from a human donor in good health. The V and J genes are TRBV6-6 and TRBJ2-7, with 9 nucleotides matching TRBD1. The DNA for the CDR3 is TGTGCCAGCAGTTATCGGGACAGGGTGGTGCGTGAGCAGTACTTC. Protein sequence: CASSYRDRVVREQYF.